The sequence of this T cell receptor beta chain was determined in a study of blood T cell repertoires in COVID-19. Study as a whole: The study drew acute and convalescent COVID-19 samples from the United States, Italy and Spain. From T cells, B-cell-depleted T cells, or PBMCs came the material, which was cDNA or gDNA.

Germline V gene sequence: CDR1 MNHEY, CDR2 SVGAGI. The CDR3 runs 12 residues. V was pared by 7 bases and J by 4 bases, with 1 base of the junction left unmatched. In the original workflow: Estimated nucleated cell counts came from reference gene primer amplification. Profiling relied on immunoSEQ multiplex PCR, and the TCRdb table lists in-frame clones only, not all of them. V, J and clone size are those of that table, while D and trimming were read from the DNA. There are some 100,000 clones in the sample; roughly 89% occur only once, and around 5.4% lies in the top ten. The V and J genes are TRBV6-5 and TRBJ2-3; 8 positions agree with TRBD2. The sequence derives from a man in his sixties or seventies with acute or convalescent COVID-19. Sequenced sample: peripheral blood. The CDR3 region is CASKLAADTQYF. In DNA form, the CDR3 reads TGTGCCAGCAAACTAGCGGCAGATACGCAGTATTTT.